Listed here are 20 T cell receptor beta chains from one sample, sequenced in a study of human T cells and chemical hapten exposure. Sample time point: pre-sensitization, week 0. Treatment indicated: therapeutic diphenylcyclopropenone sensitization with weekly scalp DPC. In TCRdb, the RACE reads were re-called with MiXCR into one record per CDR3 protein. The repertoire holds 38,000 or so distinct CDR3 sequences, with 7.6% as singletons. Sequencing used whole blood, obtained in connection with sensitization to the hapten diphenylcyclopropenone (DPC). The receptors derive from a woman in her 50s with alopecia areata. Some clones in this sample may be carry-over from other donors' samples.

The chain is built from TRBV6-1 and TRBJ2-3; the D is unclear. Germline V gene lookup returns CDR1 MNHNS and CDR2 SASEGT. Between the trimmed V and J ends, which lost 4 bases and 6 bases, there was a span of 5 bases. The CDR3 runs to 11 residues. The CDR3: CASSVGDTQYF. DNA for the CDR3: TGTGCCAGCAGTGTAGGGGATACGCAGTATTTT.

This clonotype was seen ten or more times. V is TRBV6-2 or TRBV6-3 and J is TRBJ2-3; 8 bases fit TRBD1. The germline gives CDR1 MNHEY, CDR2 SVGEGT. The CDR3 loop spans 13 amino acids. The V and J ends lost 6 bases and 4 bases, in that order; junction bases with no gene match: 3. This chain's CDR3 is CASSSQGADTQYF. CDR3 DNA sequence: TGTGCCAGCAGCTCACAGGGGGCAGATACGCAGTATTTT.

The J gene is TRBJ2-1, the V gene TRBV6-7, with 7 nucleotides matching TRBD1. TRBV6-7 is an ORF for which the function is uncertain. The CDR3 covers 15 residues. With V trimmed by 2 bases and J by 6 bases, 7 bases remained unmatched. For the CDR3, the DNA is TGTGCCAGCAGTTACGAAAATGGACAGGTCAATGAGCAGTTCTTC. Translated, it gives CASSYENGQVNEQFF.

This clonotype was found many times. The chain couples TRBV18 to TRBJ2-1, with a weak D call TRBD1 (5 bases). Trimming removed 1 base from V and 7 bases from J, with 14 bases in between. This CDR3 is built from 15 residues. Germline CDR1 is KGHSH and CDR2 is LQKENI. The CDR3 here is CASSPQGELPNEQFF. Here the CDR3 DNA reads TGTGCCAGCTCACCACAAGGGGAACTACCTAATGAGCAGTTCTTC.

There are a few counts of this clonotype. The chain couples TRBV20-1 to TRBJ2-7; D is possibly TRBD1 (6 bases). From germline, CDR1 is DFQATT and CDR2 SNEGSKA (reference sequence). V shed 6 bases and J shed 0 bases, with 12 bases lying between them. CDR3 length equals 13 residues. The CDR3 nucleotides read TGCAGTGCCCCTCAGGGGAGCTCCTACGAGCAGTACTTC. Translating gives CSAPQGSSYEQYF.

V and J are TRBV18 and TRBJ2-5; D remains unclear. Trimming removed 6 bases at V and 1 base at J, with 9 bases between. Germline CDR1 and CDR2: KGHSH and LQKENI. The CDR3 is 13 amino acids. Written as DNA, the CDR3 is TGTGCCAGCTCGGGATCAGGCCAAGAGACCCAGTACTTC. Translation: CASSGSGQETQYF.

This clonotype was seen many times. CDR3 loop: CASSPTVSGNTIYF. CDR3 sequence (DNA): TGTGCCAGCAGCCCGACAGTATCTGGAAACACCATATATTTT. The rearrangement joins TRBV5-4 to TRBJ1-3, with D tentatively TRBD1 (5 bases). CDR1 is SGHNT and CDR2 is YYREEE in the germline V gene (reference sequence). This CDR3 contains 14 residues. Between the trimmed V and J ends, which lost 4 bases and 1 base, there was a span of 9 bases.

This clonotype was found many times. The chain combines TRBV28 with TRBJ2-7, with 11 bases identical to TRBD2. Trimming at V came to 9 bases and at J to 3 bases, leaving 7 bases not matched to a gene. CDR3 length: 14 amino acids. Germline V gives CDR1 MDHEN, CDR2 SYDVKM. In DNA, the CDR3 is TGTGCCAGTTTGGCCGGGACTAGCGGCTACGAGCAGTACTTC. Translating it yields CASLAGTSGYEQYF. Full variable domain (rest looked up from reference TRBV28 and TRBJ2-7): DVKVTQSSRYLVKRTGEKVFLECVQDMDHENMFWYRQDPGLGLRLIYFSYDVKMKEKGDIPEGYSVSREKKERFSLILESASTNQTSMYLCASLAGTSGYEQYFGPGTRLTVT.

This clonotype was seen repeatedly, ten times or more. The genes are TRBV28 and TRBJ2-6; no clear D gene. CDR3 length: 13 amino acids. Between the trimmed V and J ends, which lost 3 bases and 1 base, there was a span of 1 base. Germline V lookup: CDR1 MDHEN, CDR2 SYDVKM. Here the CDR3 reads CASSFSGANVLTF. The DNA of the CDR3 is TGTGCCAGCAGTTTTTCTGGGGCCAACGTCCTGACTTTC. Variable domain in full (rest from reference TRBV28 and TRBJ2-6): DVKVTQSSRYLVKRTGEKVFLECVQDMDHENMFWYRQDPGLGLRLIYFSYDVKMKEKGDIPEGYSVSREKKERFSLILESASTNQTSMYLCASSFSGANVLTFGAGSRLTVL.

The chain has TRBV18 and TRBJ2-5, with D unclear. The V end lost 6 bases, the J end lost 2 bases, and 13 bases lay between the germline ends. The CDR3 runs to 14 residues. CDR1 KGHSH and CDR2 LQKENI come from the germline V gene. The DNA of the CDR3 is TGTGCCAGCTCGCGTACGGATACTCAAGAGACCCAGTACTTC. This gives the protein CASSRTDTQETQYF.

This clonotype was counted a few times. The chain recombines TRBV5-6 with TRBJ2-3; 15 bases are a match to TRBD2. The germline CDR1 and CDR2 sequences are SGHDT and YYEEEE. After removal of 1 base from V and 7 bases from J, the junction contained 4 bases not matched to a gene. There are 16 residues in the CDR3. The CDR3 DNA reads TGTGCCAGCAGCTTGTGGACTAGCGGGAGGGCCAATACGCAGTATTTT. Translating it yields CASSLWTSGRANTQYF.

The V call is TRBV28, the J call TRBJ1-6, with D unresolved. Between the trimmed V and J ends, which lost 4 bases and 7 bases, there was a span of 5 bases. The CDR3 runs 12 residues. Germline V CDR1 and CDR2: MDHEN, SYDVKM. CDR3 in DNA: TGTGCCAGCAGTTACCTAAATTCACCCCTCCACTTT. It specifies CASSYLNSPLHF.

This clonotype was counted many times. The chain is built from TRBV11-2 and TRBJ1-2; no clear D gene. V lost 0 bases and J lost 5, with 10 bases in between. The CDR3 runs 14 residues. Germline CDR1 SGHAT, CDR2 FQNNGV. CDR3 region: CASSLEMRDYGYTF. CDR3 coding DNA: TGTGCCAGCAGCTTAGAGATGCGGGATTATGGCTACACCTTC.

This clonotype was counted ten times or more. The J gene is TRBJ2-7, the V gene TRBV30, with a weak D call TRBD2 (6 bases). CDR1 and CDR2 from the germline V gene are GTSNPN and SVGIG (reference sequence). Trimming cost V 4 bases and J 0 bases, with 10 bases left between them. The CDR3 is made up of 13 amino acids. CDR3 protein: CAWTQGLSYEQYF. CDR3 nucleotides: TGTGCCTGGACCCAGGGACTCTCCTACGAGCAGTACTTC.

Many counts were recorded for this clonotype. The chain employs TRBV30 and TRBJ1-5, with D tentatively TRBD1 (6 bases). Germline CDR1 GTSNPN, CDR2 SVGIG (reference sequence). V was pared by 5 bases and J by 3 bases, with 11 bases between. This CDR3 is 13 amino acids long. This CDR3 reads CAWGRQDNQPQHF. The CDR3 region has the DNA TGTGCCTGGGGTAGACAGGACAATCAGCCCCAGCATTTT.

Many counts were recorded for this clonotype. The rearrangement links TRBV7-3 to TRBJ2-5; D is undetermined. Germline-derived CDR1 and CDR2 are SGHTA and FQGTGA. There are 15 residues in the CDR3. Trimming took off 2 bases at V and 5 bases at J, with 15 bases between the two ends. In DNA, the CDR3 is TGTGCCAGCAGCTTATCCGGCAAGGGATCGGAGACCCAGTACTTC. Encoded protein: CASSLSGKGSETQYF.

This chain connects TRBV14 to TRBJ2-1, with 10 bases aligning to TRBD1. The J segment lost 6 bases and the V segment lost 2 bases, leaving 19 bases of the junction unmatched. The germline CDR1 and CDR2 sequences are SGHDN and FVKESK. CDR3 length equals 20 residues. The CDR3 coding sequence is TGTGCCAGCAGCCAACTAAGTGTAAGGGACAGGGGAGTCTGGGGCAATGAGCAGTTCTTC. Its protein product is CASSQLSVRDRGVWGNEQFF.

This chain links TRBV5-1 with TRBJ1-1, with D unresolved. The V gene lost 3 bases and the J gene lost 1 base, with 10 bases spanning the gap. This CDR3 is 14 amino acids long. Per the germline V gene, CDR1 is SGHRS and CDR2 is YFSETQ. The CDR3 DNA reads TGCGCCAGCAGCTCTCGGCAGGAGAACACTGAAGCTTTCTTT. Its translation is CASSSRQENTEAFF.

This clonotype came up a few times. The CDR3 protein is CASSDTNTGQYF. CDR3 DNA: TGTGCCAGCAGCGACACTAATACAGGGCAGTACTTC. The chain is built from TRBV6-2 or TRBV6-3 and TRBJ2-4, with D perhaps matching TRBD1 (6 bases). Deletions cut 6 bases from V and 13 bases from J, with 16 bases between. Germline CDR1 is MNHEY and CDR2 is SVGEGT. The CDR3 consists of 12 residues.

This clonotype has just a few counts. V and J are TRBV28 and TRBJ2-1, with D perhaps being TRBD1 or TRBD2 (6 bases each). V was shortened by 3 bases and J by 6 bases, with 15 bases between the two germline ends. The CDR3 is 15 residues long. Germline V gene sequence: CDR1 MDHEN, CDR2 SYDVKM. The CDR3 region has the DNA TGTGCCAGCAGTTTGTTCAGGGGAGGACGCAATGAGCAGTTCTTC. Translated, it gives CASSLFRGGRNEQFF.